One and the same sample provided the 32 T cell receptor beta chains below, sequenced in a study of T-cell memory formation after mild COVID-19. TCRdb re-called the 5' RACE reads with MiXCR, one entry per CDR3 protein. This sample has around 300,000 distinct CDR3 sequences, with about a sixth found just once. Specimen: PBMCs or a T cell subset sorted from them (not recorded which). These TCRs come from a man younger than 35 who had mild COVID-19 (a few samples of this study predate the infection). Cell type and time point are not known.

V gene TRBV10-3 combines with J gene TRBJ1-2; TRBD1 matches at 11 bases. V shed 2 bases and J 8 bases; nucleotides not matched to a gene: 10. The CDR3 covers 16 residues. CDR1 is ENHRY and CDR2 is SYGVKD in the germline V gene. The CDR3 DNA is TGTGCCATCAGTGAGGCGCCCGGACAGGGGGCGAGAGGCTACACCTTC. Its translation: CAISEAPGQGARGYTF.

The chain recombines TRBV9 with TRBJ1-2; 7 positions agree with TRBD1. Per the germline V gene, CDR1 is SGDLS and CDR2 is YYNGEE. The V gene end was trimmed by 3 bases and the J gene end by 4 bases; junction bases not matched to a gene: 6. The CDR3 loop spans 14 amino acids. The CDR3 loop reads CASSDPGTAYGYTF. CDR3 bases: TGTGCCAGCAGCGACCCCGGGACAGCCTATGGCTACACCTTC.

V usage is TRBV12-3 or TRBV12-4 and J usage is TRBJ2-1; D gene unclear. The V and J ends lost 6 bases and 3 bases respectively, with 12 bases between them. The CDR3 consists of 14 residues. In DNA form, the CDR3 reads TGTGCCAGCAGCTACATTTCGGGCTACAATGAGCAGTTCTTC. Amino acid sequence: CASSYISGYNEQFF.

The V gene is TRBV7-3, the J gene TRBJ2-6; tentatively, D is TRBD2 (5 bases). The CDR3 is 18 amino acids. Between the trimmed V and J ends, which lost 5 bases and 0 bases, there was a span of 17 bases. Germline V gene data show CDR1 as SGHTA and CDR2 as FQGTGA. The CDR3 sequence is CASSPPRTARSGANVLTF. The DNA of the CDR3 is TGTGCCAGCAGCCCCCCCCGGACTGCCCGCTCTGGGGCCAACGTCCTGACTTTC.

This clonotype has a count of ten or more. The chain recombines TRBV29-1 with TRBJ2-5; D remains unclear. There are 12 residues in the CDR3. V lost 0 bases, J lost 5 bases, and 7 bases lay in between. Germline V lookup: CDR1 SQVTM, CDR2 ANQGSEA. Written as DNA, the CDR3 is TGCAGCGTTGAAGATCTGAGGGAGACCCAGTACTTC. This encodes CSVEDLRETQYF.

The chain carries TRBV4-3 and TRBJ1-3; perhaps TRBD1 as D (5 bases). The germline gives CDR1 LGHNA, CDR2 YSLEER. Trimming removed 3 bases at V and 0 bases at J, with 12 bases between. The CDR3 has 16 amino acids. The CDR3 protein is CASSHRLGGSGNTIYF. As DNA, the CDR3 is TGCGCCAGCAGCCACCGTTTGGGGGGCTCTGGAAACACCATATATTTT.

This clonotype was observed a few times. The chain employs TRBV6-5 and TRBJ2-2; 11 bases agree with TRBD1. The CDR3 length is 15 residues. Germline trimming cut 8 bases from V and 3 bases from J; bases unmatched to any gene: 5. Germline V lookup: CDR1 MNHEY, CDR2 SVGAGI. CDR3 region: CASRWTGGDTGELFF. CDR3 DNA sequence: TGTGCCAGCCGTTGGACAGGGGGCGACACCGGGGAGCTGTTTTTT.

The chain carries TRBV20-1 and TRBJ1-2; D ambiguous. V was pared by 1 base and J by 4 bases, with 19 bases between. Germline V gene data show CDR1 as DFQATT and CDR2 as SNEGSKA (reference sequence). This CDR3 is 16 amino acids long. CDR3 in amino acids: CSARVWGVGSLYGYTF. In DNA form, the CDR3 reads TGCAGTGCTAGAGTTTGGGGAGTTGGCAGCCTCTATGGCTACACCTTC.

This clonotype showed up many times. This chain connects TRBV12-3 or TRBV12-4 to TRBJ2-7, with 9 bases that match TRBD2. CDR3 length: 14 amino acids. The junction had 8 bases not matched to a gene; V was cut back by 8 bases and J by 3 bases. CDR3 DNA sequence: TGTGCCAGCGGGCCTAGCGGGATAATCTACGAGCAGTACTTC. It translates to CASGPSGIIYEQYF.

The chain has TRBV11-2 and TRBJ2-3, with a possible D match to TRBD2 (6 bases). The CDR3 length is 13 residues. Trimming left V 10 bases short and J 0 bases short, with 11 bases between. The V gene's germline CDR1 is SGHAT and CDR2 FQNNGV. The CDR3 loop reads CATGRGSTDTQYF. The CDR3 DNA reads TGTGCCACCGGACGGGGGAGCACAGATACGCAGTATTTT.

V and J are TRBV7-8 and TRBJ2-5; 7 bases are a match to TRBD2. The CDR3 spans 16 residues. With V trimmed by 3 bases and J by 2 bases, 9 bases remained unmatched. CDR1 is SGHVS and CDR2 is FQNEAQ in the germline V gene. CDR3 in DNA: TGTGCCAGCAGCTTTACGTTGCTAGCGGCTCAAGAGACCCAGTACTTC. This sequence encodes CASSFTLLAAQETQYF.

The chain couples TRBV29-1 to TRBJ2-7, with unresolved D. The V gene lost 8 bases and the J gene lost 2 bases, with 13 bases spanning the gap. Per germline, CDR1 SQVTM and CDR2 ANQGSEA. The CDR3 sequence is 12 residues long. Here the CDR3 reads CSTQTRTYEQYF. The CDR3 bases are TGCAGCACTCAAACCCGGACCTACGAGCAGTACTTC.

This clonotype was counted a few times. The genes are TRBV7-3 and TRBJ1-5; 7 bases map to TRBD1. This CDR3 is built from 14 residues. Germline V gives CDR1 SGHTA, CDR2 FQGTGA. The ends lost 4 bases at V and 7 bases at J; junction bases unmatched: 7. DNA of the CDR3: TGTGCCAGCAGCTCAGACAGGGCAGGCCAGCCCCAGCATTTT. It encodes CASSSDRAGQPQHF.

This clonotype occurred a few times. The chain employs TRBV4-1 and TRBJ1-4; D unclear. This CDR3 has 15 amino acids. The germline V gene encodes CDR1 MGHRA and CDR2 YSYEKL. Trimming pared 8 bases from V and 0 bases from J, leaving 13 bases between. This CDR3 is CASAFVPTTNEKLFF. In DNA, the CDR3 is TGCGCCAGCGCTTTTGTGCCGACAACTAATGAAAAACTGTTTTTT.

V and J are TRBV20-1 and TRBJ1-1; maybe TRBD1 (5 bases). Looked up from germline, CDR1 is DFQATT and CDR2 is SNEGSKA (reference sequence). Between the trimmed V and J ends, which lost 1 base and 8 bases, there was a span of 8 bases. This CDR3 region has 11 residues. The CDR3 region is CSARAREEAFF. The CDR3 DNA reads TGCAGTGCTAGAGCCAGGGAAGAAGCTTTCTTT.

The rearrangement links TRBV28 to TRBJ2-6; D might be TRBD2 (7 bases). CDR3 length equals 16 residues. Per the germline V gene, CDR1 is MDHEN and CDR2 is SYDVKM. Trimming shortened V by 7 bases and J by 7 bases, and 20 bases separated the two germline ends. CDR3 DNA: TGTGCCAGCATCGAGGGGGGGGGTACGGCAGCCAACGTCCTGACTTTC. It specifies CASIEGGGTAANVLTF.

This clonotype was seen a single time. The chain links TRBV12-3 or TRBV12-4 to TRBJ2-3; a possible D gene is TRBD1 (6 bases). The V and J ends lost 7 bases and 0 bases respectively, with 14 bases between them. This CDR3 region has 15 residues. CDR3 in DNA: TGTGCCAGCAAACCACAGGGCTCTAGCACAGATACGCAGTATTTT. Protein product: CASKPQGSSTDTQYF.

The sample holds a few counts of this clonotype. The chain links TRBV7-2 to TRBJ2-1; possible D gene TRBD2, 6 bases. This CDR3 comprises 14 residues. The V gene's germline CDR1 is SGHTA and CDR2 FQGNSA. Trimming took off 5 bases at V and 6 bases at J, with 14 bases between the two ends. The CDR3 DNA follows: TGTGCCAGCAGCCCGTCAACCGGGGGCAATGAGCAGTTCTTC. This translates into CASSPSTGGNEQFF.

This clonotype has at least ten counts. This chain links TRBV5-1 with TRBJ2-2; D call uncertain. Germline V gene data show CDR1 as SGHRS and CDR2 as YFSETQ. This CDR3 contains 14 residues. V lost 5 bases and J lost 2, with 10 bases in between. The CDR3 here is CASSQRSNTGELFF. Here the CDR3 DNA reads TGCGCCAGCAGTCAGCGTTCCAACACCGGGGAGCTGTTTTTT. The full variable domain, rest sourced from reference TRBV5-1 and TRBJ2-2, is KAGVTQTPRYLIKTRGQQVTLSCSPISGHRSVSWYQQTPGQGLQFLFEYFSETQRNKGNFPGRFSGRQFSNSRSEMNVSTLELGDSALYLCASSQRSNTGELFFGEGSRLTVL.

CDR3 nucleotide sequence: TGTGCCAGCAGCTTCGGCGCAGAGCAGTTCTTC. Its translation is CASSFGAEQFF. The chain is built from TRBV5-6 and TRBJ2-1; D call uncertain. The CDR3 spans 11 residues. Looked up from germline, CDR1 is SGHDT and CDR2 is YYEEEE. V was clipped by 2 bases and J by 10 bases, with 7 bases between them.

This clonotype appeared a few times. V gene TRBV5-1 combines with J gene TRBJ2-3; maybe TRBD2 (6 bases). CDR3 size: 16 residues. Germline CDR1 SGHRS, CDR2 YFSETQ. Between the trimmed V and J ends, which lost 4 bases and 0 bases, there was a span of 15 bases. The DNA for the CDR3 is TGCGCCAGCAGCCAAAGCATAGCGGACAGCACAGATACGCAGTATTTT. Translating gives CASSQSIADSTDTQYF.

Only one count was recorded for this clonotype. The rearrangement links TRBV7-8 to TRBJ1-4; D perhaps matches TRBD1 (6 bases). V was clipped by 6 bases and J by 5 bases, with 13 bases between them. The CDR3 runs 14 residues. Germline V lookup: CDR1 SGHVS, CDR2 FQNEAQ. CDR3 sequence reads: CASSRGLPNEKLFF. CDR3 nucleotides: TGTGCCAGCAGTCGGGGGCTGCCAAATGAAAAACTGTTTTTT. The full variable domain, its missing parts supplied by reference TRBV7-8 and TRBJ1-4, is GAGVSQSPRYKVAKRGQDVALRCDPISGHVSLFWYQQALGQGPEFLTYFQNEAQLDKSGLPSDRFFAERPEGSVSTLKIQRTQQEDSAVYLCASSRGLPNEKLFFGSGTQLSVL.

This rearrangement joins TRBV6-5 to TRBJ2-5, with 7 bases matching TRBD2. CDR3 length: 15 amino acids. The germline V gene encodes CDR1 MNHEY and CDR2 SVGAGI. The trim removed 1 base at V and 5 bases at J, leaving 7 bases unmatched. The CDR3 DNA follows: TGTGCCAGCAGTTACTTCGGGGGGACTGGTGAGACCCAGTACTTC. This encodes CASSYFGGTGETQYF.

The J gene is TRBJ2-7, the V gene TRBV7-8; D call uncertain. V was cut by 1 base and J by 0 bases, with 7 bases left in between. Germline-derived CDR1 and CDR2 are SGHVS and FQNEAQ. The CDR3 is 14 amino acids. The CDR3 sequence: CASSLGENSYEQYF. DNA for the CDR3: TGTGCCAGCAGCTTAGGAGAGAACTCCTACGAGCAGTACTTC.

The chain recombines TRBV24-1 with TRBJ1-1; 10 nucleotides align to TRBD1. This CDR3 is built from 17 residues. The ends lost 2 bases at V and 0 bases at J; junction bases unmatched: 5. CDR1 is KGHDR and CDR2 is SFDVKD in the germline V gene. In nucleotides, the CDR3 is TGTGCCACCAGTGATTCCCACGGGACAGGGGTGAACACTGAAGCTTTCTTT. Protein: CATSDSHGTGVNTEAFF.

This clonotype was seen a handful of times. An end of the junction does not agree with germline; a read error may underlie this. The V call is TRBV6-6, the J call TRBJ1-6; D not resolved. Germline V lookup: CDR1 MNHNY, CDR2 SVGAGI (reference sequence). This CDR3 is 12 amino acids long. CDR3 bases: TGTGCCAGCAGTTACTCGATTGGAGTTGGTGACTTT. Translation: CASSYSIGVGDF.

This clonotype was counted only a few times. This chain joins TRBV20-1 and TRBJ1-5; no clear D gene. V dropped 6 bases and J dropped 2 bases, with 14 bases sitting between them. Per germline, CDR1 DFQATT and CDR2 SNEGSKA (reference sequence). The CDR3 has 14 amino acids. CDR3 sequence (DNA): TGCAGTGCGGAAGCAGAGGGTGGCAATCAGCCCCAGCATTTT. Translating gives CSAEAEGGNQPQHF.

This clonotype has a count of ten or more. V usage is TRBV10-3 and J usage is TRBJ1-5, with D uncertain. V was trimmed by 0 bases and J by 5 bases, leaving 8 bases between them. CDR1 ENHRY and CDR2 SYGVKD come from the germline V gene. The CDR3 is 14 residues long. The CDR3 region has the DNA TGTGCCATCAGTGAGTCTGGAATTTATCAGCCCCAGCATTTT. Translating it yields CAISESGIYQPQHF.

Only a few counts were recorded for this clonotype. The chain has TRBV7-9 and TRBJ2-1; tentatively, D is TRBD1 (6 bases). Trimming took 5 bases from V and 2 from J, leaving 13 bases between them. The CDR3 has 15 amino acids. The germline CDR1 and CDR2 sequences are SEHNR and FQNEAQ (reference sequence). CDR3 protein: CASSDIQGTYNEQFF. Here the CDR3 DNA reads TGTGCCAGCAGCGACATACAGGGAACCTACAATGAGCAGTTCTTC.

This clonotype was recorded a few times. This chain uses TRBV12-5 with TRBJ1-5; D gene unclear. Germline lookup yields CDR1 LGHNT and CDR2 FRNRAP. V shed 3 bases and J shed 4 bases, with 7 bases lying between them. CDR3 length: 13 amino acids. Written as DNA, the CDR3 is TGTGCTAGTGGTTTTGACTTTAATCAGCCCCAGCATTTT. Protein: CASGFDFNQPQHF. Combining the CDR3 with reference TRBV12-5 and TRBJ1-5 gives the whole variable domain DARVTQTPRHKVTEMGQEVTMRCQPILGHNTVFWYRQTMMQGLELLAYFRNRAPLDDSGMPKDRFSAEMPDATLATLKIQPSEPRDSAVYFCASGFDFNQPQHFGDGTRLSIL.

This clonotype was found a few times. This sequence joins TRBV6-5 and TRBJ2-7; possible D gene TRBD2, 6 bases. Trimming took 0 bases from V and 3 from J, leaving 18 bases between them. The CDR3 is 17 amino acids. Germline V gene lookup returns CDR1 MNHEY and CDR2 SVGAGI. Written as DNA, the CDR3 is TGTGCCAGCAGTTACTCGCGGGGTCTCTCCCCTTTCTACGAGCAGTACGTC. This codes for CASSYSRGLSPFYEQYV.

The rearrangement uses TRBV9 and TRBJ2-3; tentatively, D is TRBD1 or TRBD2 (5 bases each). The germline gives CDR1 SGDLS, CDR2 YYNGEE. Trimming pared 2 bases from V and 2 bases from J, leaving 15 bases between. The CDR3 loop spans 16 amino acids. CDR3: CASSVLVGGNTDTQYF. In nucleotides, the CDR3 is TGTGCCAGCAGCGTCCTCGTTGGGGGTAACACAGATACGCAGTATTTT.